The clone carrying this T cell receptor (beta chain) appeared a few times. Its antigen is unidentified. The CDR3 contains 16 residues. With V trimmed by 0 bases and J by 5 bases, 9 bases remained unmatched. Germline V gives CDR1 LGHNA, CDR2 YNFKEQ. This record belongs to a study of CD8 T cells in ankylosing spondylitis. Study outcomes and limitations: As for the disease-linked clones, they showed a CD8+ phenotype and occurred at relatively low frequencies in peripheral blood. Seemingly distinctive of ankylosing spondylitis blood was a TCR beta motif formed by eight highly homologous variants.

Construction of TCR beta libraries was performed using quantitative 5'-RACE with molecular barcodes. In TCRdb, the 5' RACE reads were re-called with MiXCR into one record per CDR3 protein. The sample lists just under 550,000 distinct CDR3 sequences, about 13% occurring once. This sequence originates from a male donor with ankylosing spondylitis. The sample comprised blood, either unsorted or a sorted T cell fraction (not recorded which). The rearrangement links TRBV4-2 to TRBJ2-5; 7 nucleotides line up with TRBD1. The CDR3 nucleotides read TGTGCCAGCAGCCAAGAGCGACAGGGTCTAAAGGAGACCCAGTACTTC. Translation gives CASSQERQGLKETQYF.